These 10 T cell receptor beta chains were all obtained from the same sample, sequenced in a study of blood T cell repertoires in COVID-19. The data were produced by immunoSEQ multiplex PCR, yet TCRdb's version contains in-frame clones alone and is incomplete. The table shows approximately 140,000 clones, with roughly nine tenths occurring only once. The sequencing input was peripheral blood. The receptors derive from a man younger than 35 with COVID-19, enrolled during active disease.

The chain links TRBV4-1 to TRBJ2-7; 7 bases agree with TRBD1. The V and J ends lost 0 bases and 6 bases, in that order; junction bases with no gene match: 2. Germline lookup yields CDR1 MGHRA and CDR2 YSYEKL. The CDR3 has 13 amino acids. The CDR3 DNA is TGCGCCAGCAGCCAAGAGTACAGGGGCGAGCAGTACTTC. This codes for CASSQEYRGEQYF.

The rearrangement links TRBV4-1 to TRBJ2-2, with 10 bases fitting TRBD2. J lost 4 bases, V lost 5 bases, and 4 bases had no gene match. This CDR3 has 15 residues. Germline CDR1 reads MGHRA; CDR2 reads YSYEKL. This CDR3 is CASSGGLAVTGELFF. For the CDR3, the DNA is TGCGCCAGCAGCGGCGGACTAGCGGTCACCGGGGAGCTGTTTTTT.

In DNA, the CDR3 is TGTGCCAGCAGTGCGGGACTAGCCTCCTACAATGAGCAGTTCTTC. Its protein product is CASSAGLASYNEQFF. The chain uses TRBV25-1 and TRBJ2-1; 9 bases align to TRBD2. V shed 4 bases, J shed 0 bases, and the junction held 1 base outside the gene matches. Germline V gene lookup returns CDR1 MGHDK and CDR2 SYGVNS. CDR3 length equals 15 residues.

This sequence joins TRBV11-2 and TRBJ2-7, with D unclear. This CDR3 is 15 amino acids long. V gave up 1 base and J gave up 0 bases, with 10 bases separating them. Germline assignment: CDR1 SGHAT and CDR2 FQNNGV. CDR3 protein: CASSLGNSLSYEQYF. DNA for the CDR3: TGTGCCAGCAGCTTAGGTAACAGCCTCTCCTACGAGCAGTACTTC.

This sequence joins TRBV24-1 and TRBJ2-5; 13 nucleotides agree with TRBD2. The ends lost 4 bases at V and 5 bases at J; junction bases unmatched: 3. CDR3 size: 15 residues. Germline V lookup: CDR1 KGHDR, CDR2 SFDVKD. The CDR3 coding sequence is TGTGCCACCAGTGAACTAGCGGGAGGGGGGGAGACCCAGTACTTC. This sequence encodes CATSELAGGGETQYF.

The chain employs TRBV19 and TRBJ2-1; D is possibly TRBD1 (5 bases). V was shortened by 0 bases and J by 6 bases, with 12 bases between the two germline ends. The CDR3 loop spans 15 amino acids. The V gene's germline CDR1 is LNHDA and CDR2 SQIVND (reference sequence). The CDR3 region is CASSIDLGTGNEQFF. The CDR3 DNA reads TGTGCCAGTAGTATAGATTTAGGAACAGGCAATGAGCAGTTCTTC.

J is TRBJ2-2 and V is TRBV6-2 or TRBV6-3, with 8 bases matching TRBD1. The CDR3 has 13 amino acids. Germline V gives CDR1 MNHEY, CDR2 SVGEGT. Trimming removed 5 bases from V and 7 bases from J; junction bases left unmatched: 3. CDR3 in amino acids: CASSGTGGGELFF. The CDR3, as DNA: TGTGCCAGCAGTGGGACAGGAGGCGGGGAGCTGTTTTTT.

The gene calls are TRBV7-2 and TRBJ2-5; the match to TRBD1 covers 8 bases. The CDR3 runs to 14 residues. In germline, CDR1 is SGHTA, CDR2 FQGNSA. Losses at the gene ends were 5 bases for V and 5 bases for J; bases not matched to a gene: 7. In DNA, the CDR3 is TGTGCCAGCAGCCTACCAGGGGGCTGGGAGACCCAGTACTTC. Encoded protein: CASSLPGGWETQYF. Full variable domain (outside the CDR3, taken from reference TRBV7-2 and TRBJ2-5): GAGVSQSPSNKVTEKGKDVELRCDPISGHTALYWYRQSLGQGLEFLIYFQGNSAPDKSGLPSDRFSAERTGGSVSTLTIQRTQQEDSAVYLCASSLPGGWETQYFGPGTRLLVL.

This clone was detected once. The rearrangement links TRBV28 to TRBJ1-2; D is perhaps TRBD1 (5 bases). Germline V lookup: CDR1 MDHEN, CDR2 SYDVKM. Trimming removed 3 bases from V and 2 bases from J, with 16 bases in between. The CDR3 spans 16 residues. CDR3 protein: CASSLVVAGLNYGYTF. CDR3 nucleotides: TGTGCCAGCAGTTTGGTGGTGGCAGGGCTAAACTATGGCTACACCTTC.

The CDR3 sequence: CATSLSSGANVLTF. For the CDR3, the DNA is TGTGCCACCAGCCTCAGCTCTGGGGCCAACGTCCTGACTTTC. The chain has TRBV15 and TRBJ2-6; D gene ambiguous. V dropped 5 bases and J dropped 0 bases, with 5 bases sitting between them. This CDR3 region has 14 residues. CDR1 and CDR2 from the germline V gene are LNHNV and YYDKDF (reference sequence).